The source of this T cell receptor beta chain is a study of T cell repertoires in cytomegalovirus infection. With 3 bases removed from V and 5 bases from J, the gap between germline ends came to 13 bases. Germline V CDR1 and CDR2: MNHEY, SMNVEV (reference sequence). CDR3 length: 14 amino acids. Using its own MiXCR run on the reads, TCRdb lists one record per CDR3 protein. The sample shows approximately 1,000,000 distinct CDR3 sequences, less than 40% of them seen only once. This clonotype was seen only a few times. What it binds is unknown. The V and J genes are TRBV27 and TRBJ1-1; D might be TRBD1 (6 bases). This clonotype was sampled from a human donor in good health (CMV status not recorded). Some clones in this sample may be carry-over from other donors' samples. Sequences were derived from cultured CD8+ T cells from PBMCs, sampled from culture after CMV antigen stimulation. In DNA form, the CDR3 reads TGTGCCAGCAGTTTTTTGGGGGCGCAGACTGAAGCTTTCTTT. Its translation is CASSFLGAQTEAFF.